The clone carrying this T cell receptor (beta chain) was seen at least ten times. V was cut by 4 bases and J by 4 bases, with 16 bases left in between. The CDR3 is made up of 15 amino acids. From germline, CDR1 is SGHTA and CDR2 FQGNSA. The source of the sample is a study of human T cells and chemical hapten exposure. Within the library, unique molecular identifiers were attached to each individual cDNA molecule. TCRdb passed the RACE reads through MiXCR, listing each CDR3 protein once. The table includes tens of thousands of distinct CDR3 sequences, about 11% detected once. As to time point: patch test 1, 2 weeks after DPC sensitization. Stated treatment: therapeutic diphenylcyclopropenone sensitization with weekly scalp DPC. Each donor was an alopecia patient between 18 and 70 years of age who qualified for DPC.

V and J are TRBV7-2 and TRBJ1-2; D is ambiguous. The source of this sequence is a man aged 40-49 years with alopecia areata. Some clones in this sample may be carry-over from other donors' samples. The sample in question was whole blood, obtained in connection with sensitization to the hapten diphenylcyclopropenone (DPC). The CDR3 region is CASSSGPVQLYGYTF. CDR3 nucleotides: TGTGCCAGCAGCTCCGGGCCTGTCCAGCTCTATGGCTACACCTTC.